These 21 T cell receptor beta chains originate from one sample sequenced in a study of blood T cells in healthy people across ages. With a J-beta primer mix and a sample-barcoded 5' primer, a second PCR ran roughly 6 to 12 cycles. MiXCR, applied by TCRdb to the 5' RACE reads, yields one record per CDR3 protein. The sample yields about 1.4 million distinct CDR3 sequences, approximately 63% seen once. Sequenced input: blood. The source is a man between 18 and 35 years old in good health.

The table lists this clonotype with a count of one. V is TRBV6-5 and J is TRBJ2-2, with no clear D. The length of the CDR3 is 13 residues. Between the trimmed V and J ends, which lost 4 bases and 3 bases, there was a span of 6 bases. Germline lookup yields CDR1 MNHEY and CDR2 SVGAGI. The CDR3 DNA reads as TGTGCCAGCAGTTTCAGTTACACCGGGGAGCTGTTTTTT. Protein: CASSFSYTGELFF.

This clonotype turned up a few times. The chain is built from TRBV6-2 or TRBV6-3 and TRBJ2-7; 7 nucleotides line up with TRBD1. After removal of 2 bases from V and 2 bases from J, the junction contained 3 bases not matched to a gene. The germline V gene encodes CDR1 MNHEY and CDR2 SVGEGT. CDR3 size: 14 residues. The CDR3 DNA sequence: TGTGCCAGCAGTTACGCGACAGGGCCCTACGAGCAGTACTTC. This sequence encodes CASSYATGPYEQYF.

V gene TRBV20-1 combines with J gene TRBJ2-3, with D perhaps given as TRBD1 or TRBD2 (5 bases each). This CDR3 region has 16 residues. V gave up 6 bases and J gave up 4 bases, with 23 bases separating them. The germline gives CDR1 DFQATT, CDR2 SNEGSKA (reference sequence). Written as DNA, the CDR3 is TGCAGTGCCCGGCAACCCGCCAGGGAGAGCCCAGATACGCAGTATTTT. Translating gives CSARQPARESPDTQYF.

The table lists this clonotype with a few counts. V gene TRBV29-1 combines with J gene TRBJ1-2; D gene unclear. The CDR3 contains 11 residues. The V end lost 6 bases, the J end lost 5 bases, and 10 bases lay between the germline ends. Germline loops: CDR1 SQVTM, CDR2 ANQGSEA. CDR3 sequence: CSVLNEYGYTF. The CDR3, as DNA: TGCAGCGTCTTAAACGAATATGGCTACACCTTC.

CDR3 sequence (DNA): TGTGCCATTCGAGACCGACGGGGCACGGGGACCGGGGAGCTGTTTTTT. Translated, it gives CAIRDRRGTGTGELFF. This rearrangement joins TRBV10-3 to TRBJ2-2, with D perhaps TRBD1 or TRBD2 (5 bases each). Germline loops: CDR1 ENHRY, CDR2 SYGVKD. The CDR3 length is 16 residues. Between the trimmed V and J ends, which lost 9 bases and 5 bases, there was a span of 22 bases.

The V gene is TRBV29-1, the J gene TRBJ2-1, with TRBD1 as a possible D gene (5 bases). The last part of the DNA fits TRBJ2-7 better; the J call may be wrong. The CDR3 spans 13 residues. The germline V gene encodes CDR1 SQVTM and CDR2 ANQGSEA. CDR3 sequence (DNA): TGCAGCATGACAGTTGTAACCTACAATGAGCAGTACTTC. Its protein is CSMTVVTYNEQYF.

The chain recombines TRBV10-3 with TRBJ2-1; 8 bases are shared with TRBD1. Gene TRBJ2-7 matches the end of the DNA better, so the J call may be wrong. Germline assignment: CDR1 ENHRY and CDR2 SYGVKD. The CDR3 contains 15 residues. CDR3 DNA sequence: TGTGCCATCAGTGAGGGGCAGGGGGCCAACTACGAGCAGTACTTC. Translation gives CAISEGQGANYEQYF.

The chain has TRBV6-5 and TRBJ2-7; 8 bases align to TRBD1. The CDR3 totals 15 residues. Germline lookup yields CDR1 MNHEY and CDR2 SVGAGI. The V gene end was trimmed by 6 bases and the J gene end by 3 bases; junction bases not matched to a gene: 10. CDR3 coding DNA: TGTGCCAGCAGCACACGGACAGGGATCTTCTACGAGCAGTACTTC. Protein product: CASSTRTGIFYEQYF.

The chain uses TRBV3-1 and TRBJ1-2, with TRBD1 as a possible D gene (5 bases). Looked up from germline, CDR1 is LGHDT and CDR2 is YNNKEL (reference sequence). Trimming shortened V by 2 bases and J by 2 bases, and 12 bases separated the two germline ends. The CDR3 runs to 15 residues. In DNA, the CDR3 is TGTGCCAGCAGCCAACCCGCGGGGGGGAACTATGGCTACACCTTC. Translating it yields CASSQPAGGNYGYTF.

This sequence joins TRBV15 and TRBJ2-1; TRBD2 matches at 7 bases. Germline lookup yields CDR1 LNHNV and CDR2 YYDKDF (reference sequence). This CDR3 has 14 amino acids. Trimming removed 7 bases from V and 3 bases from J; junction bases left unmatched: 6. The CDR3 region is CATNAGLRYNEQFF. CDR3 nucleotide sequence: TGTGCCACCAACGCGGGACTACGCTACAATGAGCAGTTCTTC.

This clonotype occurred a few times. The CDR3 sequence: CSARDLGTSTDTQYF. The CDR3 DNA follows: TGCAGTGCTAGAGATCTAGGAACTAGCACAGATACGCAGTATTTT. The chain joins TRBV20-1 to TRBJ2-3; D unclear. The germline gives CDR1 DFQATT, CDR2 SNEGSKA (reference sequence). V was trimmed by 0 bases and J by 0 bases, leaving 10 bases between them. The CDR3 length is 15 residues.

V is TRBV6-5 and J is TRBJ1-5; D ambiguous. The CDR3 extends over 15 amino acids. V lost 8 bases and J lost 0, with 14 bases in between. Germline V lookup: CDR1 MNHEY, CDR2 SVGAGI. CDR3 DNA sequence: TGTGCCAGCCATGCTTCGGCCGATAGCAATCAGCCCCAGCATTTT. The encoded protein is CASHASADSNQPQHF.

The chain couples TRBV27 to TRBJ1-5; D not resolved. The CDR3 has 16 amino acids. The ends were cut back, 1 base at V and 2 bases at J, with 12 bases in the middle. Germline loops: CDR1 MNHEY, CDR2 SMNVEV (reference sequence). The CDR3 reads CASSLLVPGGNQPQHF. The CDR3 DNA follows: TGTGCCAGCAGTTTATTGGTCCCAGGTGGCAATCAGCCCCAGCATTTT.

This chain uses TRBV7-2 with TRBJ2-7; TRBD2 matches 7 bases. The CDR3 is made up of 16 amino acids. The trim removed 1 base at V and 1 base at J, leaving 7 bases unmatched. Germline lookup yields CDR1 SGHTA and CDR2 FQGNSA. This CDR3 reads CASSLGASGLSYEQYF. The CDR3 DNA sequence: TGTGCCAGCAGCTTAGGGGCTAGCGGTTTGTCCTACGAGCAGTACTTC. The full variable domain, with the rest looked up from reference TRBV7-2 and TRBJ2-7, is GAGVSQSPSNKVTEKGKDVELRCDPISGHTALYWYRQSLGQGLEFLIYFQGNSAPDKSGLPSDRFSAERTGGSVSTLTIQRTQQEDSAVYLCASSLGASGLSYEQYFGPGTRLTVT.

V gene TRBV6-1 combines with J gene TRBJ2-5; perhaps TRBD1 as D (5 bases). The CDR3 consists of 16 residues. Trimming removed 2 bases from V and 2 bases from J, with 15 bases in between. Germline V gene lookup returns CDR1 MNHNS and CDR2 SASEGT. The CDR3 DNA reads TGTGCCAGCAGTGAAACAGACAGATATCAACAAGAGACCCAGTACTTC. Its protein is CASSETDRYQQETQYF.

V is TRBV6-6 and J is TRBJ2-1; 9 nucleotides align to TRBD1. The V gene end was trimmed by 6 bases and the J gene end by 8 bases; junction bases not matched to a gene: 14. CDR1 and CDR2 from the germline V gene are MNHNY and SVGAGI (reference sequence). The CDR3 covers 16 residues. In nucleotides, the CDR3 is TGTGCCAGCAGGACTCGGGGTCGGGACAGGGAGGATGAGCAGTTCTTC. Protein sequence: CASRTRGRDREDEQFF.

This clonotype has just a few counts. The chain uses TRBV10-3 and TRBJ2-3; TRBD2 matches 7 bases. The CDR3 spans 14 residues. CDR1 and CDR2 from the germline V gene are ENHRY and SYGVKD. Trimming at V came to 8 bases and at J to 5 bases, leaving 10 bases not matched to a gene. CDR3 protein: CAIRSSGNLDTQYF. The CDR3 DNA follows: TGTGCCATCCGGTCCAGCGGGAATTTAGATACGCAGTATTTT.

The sample holds a few counts of this clonotype. This chain links TRBV29-1 with TRBJ2-3; TRBD1 agrees at 8 bases. Trimming took 1 base from V and 4 from J; bases not matched to a gene: 7. CDR1 and CDR2 from the germline V gene are SQVTM and ANQGSEA. The CDR3 consists of 15 residues. In nucleotides, the CDR3 is TGCAGCGTTGAAGGGTACCTCAGGGGGCCAGATACGCAGTATTTT. Its translation is CSVEGYLRGPDTQYF.

This clonotype occurred once. The chain employs TRBV7-9 and TRBJ2-1; TRBD2 matches at 11 bases. V lost 5 bases to trimming and J lost 7 bases; unmatched junction nucleotides: 19. The CDR3 has 19 amino acids. Germline CDR1 reads SEHNR; CDR2 reads FQNEAQ (reference sequence). CDR3 DNA sequence: TGTGCCAGCAGCATCCCGACGGGTATAGCGGGGGGGCCCGAGAATGAGCAGTTCTTC. This codes for CASSIPTGIAGGPENEQFF.

V is TRBV4-1 and J is TRBJ1-2, with D perhaps TRBD1 (6 bases). Trimming stripped 1 base from V and 1 base from J, with 13 bases between. The CDR3 sequence is 16 residues long. Per germline, CDR1 MGHRA and CDR2 YSYEKL. CDR3 amino acids: CASSQARQANNYGYTF. CDR3 DNA sequence: TGCGCCAGCAGCCAAGCGCGACAGGCCAATAACTATGGCTACACCTTC.

The chain links TRBV28 to TRBJ1-5; TRBD1 matches 10 bases. The length of the CDR3 is 16 residues. Germline CDR1 reads MDHEN; CDR2 reads SYDVKM. Trimming at V came to 4 bases and at J to 3 bases, leaving 6 bases not matched to a gene. CDR3: CASSWPGQGINQPQHF. The CDR3, as DNA: TGTGCCAGCAGTTGGCCGGGACAGGGGATCAATCAGCCCCAGCATTTT.